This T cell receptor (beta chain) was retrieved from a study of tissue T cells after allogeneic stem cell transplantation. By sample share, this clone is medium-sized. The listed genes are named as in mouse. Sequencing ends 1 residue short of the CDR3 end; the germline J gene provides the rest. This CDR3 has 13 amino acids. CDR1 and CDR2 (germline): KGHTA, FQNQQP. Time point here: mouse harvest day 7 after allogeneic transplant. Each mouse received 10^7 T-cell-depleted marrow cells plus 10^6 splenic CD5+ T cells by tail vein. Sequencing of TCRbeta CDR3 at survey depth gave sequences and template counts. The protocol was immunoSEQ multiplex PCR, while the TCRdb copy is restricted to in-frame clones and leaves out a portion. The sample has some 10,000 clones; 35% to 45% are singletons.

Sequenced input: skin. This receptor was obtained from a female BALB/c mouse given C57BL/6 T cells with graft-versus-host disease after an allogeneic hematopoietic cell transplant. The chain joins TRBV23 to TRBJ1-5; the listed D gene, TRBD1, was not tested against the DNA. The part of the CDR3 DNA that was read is TGCTCCAGCAGTCGGGACATCAACCAGGCTCCGCTT. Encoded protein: CSSSRDINQAPL. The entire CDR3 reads CSSSRDINQAPLF.